This TCR beta chain was observed in a study of T cells in Graves' hyperthyroidism and ophthalmopathy. Across the study: Blood was drawn when the patient was first diagnosed and still untreated. Notes on the study in general: Also found in blood were most expanded thyroid clonotypes above 0.001.

This clonotype was counted ten times or more. Its specificity is unknown. Trimming removed 1 base at V and 4 bases at J, with 10 bases between. Looked up from germline, CDR1 is LNHNV and CDR2 is YYDKDF (reference sequence). This CDR3 spans 14 amino acids. Clinical symptoms, serum thyroxine, TRAb, thyroid ultrasound and orbital computed tomography established diagnosis. Amplification of TCR beta CDR3 regions was performed using RNA transcripts as template. HTBI primers drove first-round RT-PCR of the TCR CDR3. TCRdb independently ran MiXCR on the multiplex PCR reads; one entry per CDR3 protein. The sample consists of about 610,000 distinct CDR3 sequences, roughly 14% of them appearing once.

The source material was blood. The receptor was derived from a woman aged 40-49 years with Graves' ophthalmopathy. The rearrangement links TRBV15 to TRBJ1-2; weak D call: TRBD1 (5 bases). The CDR3 DNA reads as TGTGCCACCAGCAGAGCGGGGACTTCCTATGGCTACACCTTC. It yields the protein CATSRAGTSYGYTF. Full variable domain (missing parts from reference TRBV15 and TRBJ1-2): DAMVIQNPRYQVTQFGKPVTLSCSQTLNHNVMYWYQQKSSQAPKLLFHYYDKDFNNEADTPDNFQSRRPNTSFCFLDIRSPGLGDTAMYLCATSRAGTSYGYTFGSGTRLTVV.